The 18 T cell receptor beta chains reported below all come from one sample, sequenced in a study of T cell responses to AZD1222 COVID-19 vaccine. Measured with immunoSEQ multiplex PCR; TCRdb has only the in-frame clones, and not every one. The repertoire holds about 120,000 clones, with approximately 87% as singletons. Source: peripheral blood, taken on day 0 of AZD1222 vaccination. The receptors were gathered from an adult in good health.

This chain joins TRBV9 and TRBJ2-3; D may be TRBD2 (5 bases). The CDR3 is 15 residues long. Germline-derived CDR1 and CDR2 are SGDLS and YYNGEE. V lost 2 bases to trimming and J lost 4 bases, with 14 bases between them. CDR3 residues: CASSVPGMSADTQYF. In nucleotides, the CDR3 is TGTGCCAGCAGCGTTCCGGGGATGAGTGCAGATACGCAGTATTTT.

The chain recombines TRBV7-2 with TRBJ2-3; perhaps TRBD1 as D (6 bases). This CDR3 contains 15 residues. Deletions cut 4 bases from V and 0 bases from J, with 11 bases between. Germline V gives CDR1 SGHTA, CDR2 FQGNSA. Here the CDR3 DNA reads TGTGCCAGCAGCTCGACAGGAAGGAGCACAGATACGCAGTATTTT. Its translation: CASSSTGRSTDTQYF.

The rearrangement joins TRBV4-2 to TRBJ2-2; TRBD2 aligns across 10 bases. V lost 6 bases to trimming and J lost 6 bases; unmatched junction nucleotides: 7. Germline V gene data show CDR1 as LGHNA and CDR2 as YNFKEQ. The CDR3 totals 15 residues. CDR3 protein: CASRPLAGVSGELFF. The CDR3 DNA is TGTGCCAGCAGGCCTCTAGCGGGGGTATCCGGGGAGCTGTTTTTT.

The gene calls are TRBV18 and TRBJ2-7; tentatively, D is TRBD1 (5 bases). The CDR3 covers 13 residues. The germline V and J ends were trimmed by 6 bases and 7 bases, with 16 bases remaining between them. Looked up from germline, CDR1 is KGHSH and CDR2 is LQKENI. The CDR3 coding sequence is TGTGCCAGCTCTGCCTCCTCAGGGCTTGAGCAGTACTTC. Its translation is CASSASSGLEQYF.

This chain links TRBV19 with TRBJ2-2; D tentatively fits TRBD1 or TRBD2 (7 bases each). CDR3 length equals 15 residues. Trimming took off 11 bases at V and 3 bases at J, with 19 bases between the two ends. From germline, CDR1 is LNHDA and CDR2 SQIVND (reference sequence). CDR3 residues: CAGKGGDRDTGELFF. The CDR3 nucleotides read TGTGCCGGCAAGGGAGGGGACAGAGACACCGGGGAGCTGTTTTTT.

The chain couples TRBV6-5 to TRBJ1-1, with a tentative D call TRBD1 (5 bases). Looked up from germline, CDR1 is MNHEY and CDR2 is SVGAGI. V lost 8 bases and J 4 bases, leaving 14 bases between the germline ends. This CDR3 region has 13 residues. The CDR3 region has the DNA TGTGCCAGCGGGCGGGGTCAGGGCACTGAAGCTTTCTTT. It translates to CASGRGQGTEAFF.

The table lists this clone with a few counts. V usage is TRBV3-1 (or the pseudogene TRBV3-2) and J usage is TRBJ1-2, with TRBD1 identical over 7 bases. Trimming cost V 4 bases and J 8 bases; bases outside gene matches: 7. The CDR3 is made up of 13 amino acids. Germline loops: CDR1 LGHDT, CDR2 YNNKEL (reference sequence). The DNA for the CDR3 is TGTGCCAGCAGCCCTGAGACAGGGCGAGGCTACACCTTC. Translation: CASSPETGRGYTF.

The rearrangement joins TRBV9 to TRBJ1-6; D is uncertain. The CDR3 is 15 residues long. Germline lookup yields CDR1 SGDLS and CDR2 YYNGEE. The ends were cut back, 0 bases at V and 0 bases at J, with 4 bases in the middle. For the CDR3, the DNA is TGTGCCAGCAGCGTAGTCAGCTCCTATAATTCACCCCTCCACTTT. This gives the protein CASSVVSSYNSPLHF.

This sequence joins TRBV4-1 and TRBJ2-7; tentatively, D is TRBD1 (6 bases). The CDR3 spans 14 residues. Per germline, CDR1 MGHRA and CDR2 YSYEKL. V lost 2 bases and J lost 2, with 10 bases in between. DNA of the CDR3: TGCGCCAGCAGCCAAATGGACAGCACCTACGAGCAGTACTTC. This sequence encodes CASSQMDSTYEQYF.

This clone was observed a single time. The J gene is TRBJ1-4, the V gene TRBV9; D unclear. V was pared by 4 bases and J by 10 bases, with 14 bases between. CDR1 and CDR2 (germline): SGDLS, YYNGEE. This CDR3 contains 13 residues. CDR3 DNA sequence: TGTGCCAGCAGCCCAGGAGGGCTTGCAAAACTGTTTTTT. Residues: CASSPGGLAKLFF.

The rearrangement joins TRBV27 to TRBJ1-3, with TRBD1 as a possible D gene (6 bases). The CDR3 is made up of 14 amino acids. Trimming removed 5 bases at V and 8 bases at J, with 16 bases between. Germline assignment: CDR1 MNHEY and CDR2 SMNVEV (reference sequence). The CDR3 sequence: CASSLTQGLDTIYF. In nucleotides, the CDR3 is TGTGCCAGCAGTCTAACACAGGGTTTGGACACCATATATTTT.

This chain joins TRBV3-1 (or the pseudogene TRBV3-2) and TRBJ2-1; D not resolved. V lost 3 bases, J lost 5 bases, and 8 bases lay in between. CDR3 size: 13 residues. Germline values: CDR1 LGHDT, CDR2 YNNKEL (reference sequence). CDR3 DNA: TGTGCCAGCAGCCAGTTTGGAAACAATGAGCAGTTCTTC. Translating it yields CASSQFGNNEQFF.

There are a few counts of this clone. The gene calls are TRBV10-2 and TRBJ1-6; D not certain. In germline, CDR1 is WSHSY, CDR2 SAAADI. The CDR3 covers 14 residues. V shed 0 bases and J shed 4 bases, with 4 bases lying between them. CDR3 in amino acids: CASSESQYNSPLHF. CDR3 DNA: TGCGCCAGCAGTGAGTCCCAATATAATTCACCCCTCCACTTT.

V is TRBV7-8 and J is TRBJ1-4; D remains ambiguous. Germline V CDR1 and CDR2: SGHVS, FQNEAQ. The CDR3 is made up of 15 amino acids. The V end was cut by 6 bases, the J end by 2 bases, with 13 bases between. The CDR3 coding sequence is TGTGCCAGCAGGAATTCGGATTTCACTAATGAAAAACTGTTTTTT. This codes for CASRNSDFTNEKLFF.

The chain recombines TRBV27 with TRBJ1-2; D may be TRBD1 (6 bases). The CDR3 has 13 residues. Between the trimmed V and J ends, which lost 4 bases and 5 bases, there was a span of 11 bases. The germline CDR1 and CDR2 sequences are MNHEY and SMNVEV (reference sequence). The CDR3 DNA follows: TGTGCCAGCAGTTGGGGGGCAGGGTATGGCTACACCTTC. It encodes CASSWGAGYGYTF.

This clone is a singleton in its sample. The chain is built from TRBV11-2 and TRBJ1-1; D remains ambiguous. This CDR3 comprises 14 residues. Trimming removed 5 bases at V and 0 bases at J, with 10 bases between. Germline CDR1 SGHAT, CDR2 FQNNGV. CDR3 in DNA: TGTGCCAGCAGCAAAGACACCCTGAACACTGAAGCTTTCTTT. As protein: CASSKDTLNTEAFF.

The chain has TRBV5-8 and TRBJ1-1, with a tentative D call TRBD1 (6 bases). Germline V gives CDR1 SGHTS, CDR2 YDEGEE. V was clipped by 3 bases and J by 6 bases, with 12 bases between them. This CDR3 has 13 residues. The CDR3 protein is CASSSDRSPEAFF. DNA of the CDR3: TGTGCCAGCAGCTCGGACAGAAGTCCTGAAGCTTTCTTT.

The rearrangement uses TRBV7-2 and TRBJ1-2; TRBD1 matches at 9 bases. V gave up 2 bases and J gave up 5 bases; unmatched junction bases: 6. The length of the CDR3 is 15 residues. Germline CDR1 reads SGHTA; CDR2 reads FQGNSA. The CDR3 DNA reads TGTGCCAGCAGCTTATTCGGGACAGGGAGATATGGCTACACCTTC. Translating it yields CASSLFGTGRYGYTF.